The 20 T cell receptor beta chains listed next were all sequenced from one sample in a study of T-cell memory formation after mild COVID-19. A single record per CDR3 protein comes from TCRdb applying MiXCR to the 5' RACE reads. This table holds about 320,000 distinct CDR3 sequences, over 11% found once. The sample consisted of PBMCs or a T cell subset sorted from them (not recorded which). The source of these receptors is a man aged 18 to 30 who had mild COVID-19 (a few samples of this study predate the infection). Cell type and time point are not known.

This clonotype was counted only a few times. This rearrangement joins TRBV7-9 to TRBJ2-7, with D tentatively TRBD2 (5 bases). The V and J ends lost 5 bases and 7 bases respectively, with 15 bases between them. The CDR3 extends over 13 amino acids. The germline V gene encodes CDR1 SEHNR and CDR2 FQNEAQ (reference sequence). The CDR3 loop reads CASSHLGGSEQYF. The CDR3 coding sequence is TGTGCCAGCAGCCACCTAGGAGGATCAGAGCAGTACTTC. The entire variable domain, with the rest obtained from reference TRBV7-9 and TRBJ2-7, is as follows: DTGVSQNPRHKITKRGQNVTFRCDPISEHNRLYWYRQTLGQGPEFLTYFQNEAQLEKSRLLSDRFSAERPKGSFSTLEIQRTEQGDSAMYLCASSHLGGSEQYFGPGTRLTVT.

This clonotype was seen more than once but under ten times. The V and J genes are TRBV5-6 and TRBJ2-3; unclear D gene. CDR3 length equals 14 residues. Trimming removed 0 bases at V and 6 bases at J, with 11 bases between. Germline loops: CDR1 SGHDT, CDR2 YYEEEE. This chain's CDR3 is CASSLDLRADTQYF. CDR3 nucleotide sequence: TGTGCCAGCAGCTTGGATTTACGGGCCGATACGCAGTATTTT. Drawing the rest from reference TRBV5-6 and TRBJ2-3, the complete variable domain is DAGVTQSPTHLIKTRGQQVTLRCSPKSGHDTVSWYQQALGQGPQFIFQYYEEEERQRGNFPDRFSGHQFPNYSSELNVNALLLGDSALYLCASSLDLRADTQYFGPGTRLTVL.

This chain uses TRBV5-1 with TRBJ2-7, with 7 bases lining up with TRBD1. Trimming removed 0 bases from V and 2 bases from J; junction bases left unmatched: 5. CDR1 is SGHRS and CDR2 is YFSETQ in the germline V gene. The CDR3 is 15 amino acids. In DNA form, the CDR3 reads TGCGCCAGCAGCTTGGACTTTACAGGGGCCTACGAGCAGTACGTC. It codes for CASSLDFTGAYEQYV.

The chain's CDR3 is CASSQASGAGEKLFF. The CDR3 bases are TGCGCCAGCAGCCAAGCGTCAGGGGCAGGAGAAAAACTGTTTTTT. V gene TRBV4-1 combines with J gene TRBJ1-4, with a possible D match to TRBD1 (6 bases). The CDR3 sequence is 15 residues long. Germline CDR1 and CDR2: MGHRA and YSYEKL. Trimming removed 1 base at V and 8 bases at J, with 14 bases between.

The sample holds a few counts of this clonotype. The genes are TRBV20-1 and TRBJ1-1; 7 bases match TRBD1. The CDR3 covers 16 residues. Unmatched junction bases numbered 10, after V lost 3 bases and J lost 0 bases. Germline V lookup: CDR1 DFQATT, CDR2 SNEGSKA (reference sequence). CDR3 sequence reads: CSARRDRVIMNTEAFF. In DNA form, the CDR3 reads TGCAGTGCTAGGCGGGACAGAGTTATCATGAACACTGAAGCTTTCTTT.

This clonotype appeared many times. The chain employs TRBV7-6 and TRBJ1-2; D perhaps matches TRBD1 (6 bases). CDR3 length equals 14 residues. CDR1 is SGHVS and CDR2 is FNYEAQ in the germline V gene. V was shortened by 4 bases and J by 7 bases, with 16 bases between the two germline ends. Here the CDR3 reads CASSSTGKRAGYTF. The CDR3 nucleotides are TGTGCCAGCAGCTCCACAGGGAAAAGAGCTGGCTACACCTTC.

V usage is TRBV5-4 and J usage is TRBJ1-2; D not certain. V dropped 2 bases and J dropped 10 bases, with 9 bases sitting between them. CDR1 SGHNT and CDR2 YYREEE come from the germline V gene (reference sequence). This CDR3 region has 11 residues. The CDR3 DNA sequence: TGTGCCAGCAGCTTTGAGGTGGCCTACACCTTC. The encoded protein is CASSFEVAYTF.

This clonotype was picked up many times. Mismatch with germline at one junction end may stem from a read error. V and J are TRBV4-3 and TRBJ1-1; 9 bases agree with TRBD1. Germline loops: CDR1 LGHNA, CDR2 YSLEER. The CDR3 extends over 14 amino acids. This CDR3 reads CASSQDRGNTEAFF. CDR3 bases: TGTGCCAGCAGCCAGGACAGGGGGAACACTGAAGCTTTCTTT.

This CDR3 reads CASSYRLAGLDEQYF. As DNA, the CDR3 is TGTGCCAGCAGTTACCGTCTAGCGGGGCTCGACGAGCAGTACTTC. The chain carries TRBV6-5 and TRBJ2-7, with TRBD2 identical over 9 bases. The CDR3 spans 15 residues. The germline V gene encodes CDR1 MNHEY and CDR2 SVGAGI. With 2 bases clipped from V and 5 bases from J, the junction kept 7 bases outside the gene matches.

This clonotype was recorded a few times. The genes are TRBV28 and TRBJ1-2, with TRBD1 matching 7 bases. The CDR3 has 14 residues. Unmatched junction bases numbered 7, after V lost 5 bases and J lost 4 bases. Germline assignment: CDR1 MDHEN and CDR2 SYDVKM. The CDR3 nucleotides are TGTGCCAGCAGTGCCGGGACAGCTATCTATGGCTACACCTTC. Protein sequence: CASSAGTAIYGYTF.

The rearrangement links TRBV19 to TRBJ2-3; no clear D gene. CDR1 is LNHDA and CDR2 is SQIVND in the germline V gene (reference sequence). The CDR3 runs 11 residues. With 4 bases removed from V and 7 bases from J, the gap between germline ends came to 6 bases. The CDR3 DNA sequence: TGTGCCAGTAGTACGAGCAATACGCAGTATTTT. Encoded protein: CASSTSNTQYF. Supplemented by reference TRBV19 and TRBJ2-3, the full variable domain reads DGGITQSPKYLFRKEGQNVTLSCEQNLNHDAMYWYRQDPGQGLRLIYYSQIVNDFQKGDIAEGYSVSREKKESFPLTVTSAQKNPTAFYLCASSTSNTQYFGPGTRLTVL.

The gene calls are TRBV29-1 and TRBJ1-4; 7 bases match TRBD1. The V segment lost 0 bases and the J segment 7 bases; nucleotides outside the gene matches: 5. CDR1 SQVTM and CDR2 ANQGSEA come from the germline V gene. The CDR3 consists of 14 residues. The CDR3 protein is CSVEETAGGEKLFF. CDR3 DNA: TGCAGCGTTGAAGAGACGGCAGGGGGTGAAAAACTGTTTTTT. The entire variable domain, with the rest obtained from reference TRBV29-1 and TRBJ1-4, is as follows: SAVISQKPSRDICQRGTSLTIQCQVDSQVTMMFWYRQQPGQSLTLIATANQGSEATYESGFVIDKFPISRPNLTFSTLTVSNMSPEDSSIYLCSVEETAGGEKLFFGSGTQLSVL.

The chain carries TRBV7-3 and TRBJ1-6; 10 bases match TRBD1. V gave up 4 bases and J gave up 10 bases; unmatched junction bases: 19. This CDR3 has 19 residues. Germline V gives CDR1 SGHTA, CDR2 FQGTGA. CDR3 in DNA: TGTGCCAGCAGCTCGCACCGGGACAGGGGACCCCACGGTGGGTCACCCCTCCACTTT. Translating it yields CASSSHRDRGPHGGSPLHF.

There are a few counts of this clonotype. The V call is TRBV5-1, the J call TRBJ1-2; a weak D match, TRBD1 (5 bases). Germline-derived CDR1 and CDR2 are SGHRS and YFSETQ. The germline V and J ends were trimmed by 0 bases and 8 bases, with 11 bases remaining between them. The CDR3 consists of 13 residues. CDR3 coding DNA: TGCGCCAGCAGCTTGGATGTTGGGGCCGGCTACACCTTC. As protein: CASSLDVGAGYTF. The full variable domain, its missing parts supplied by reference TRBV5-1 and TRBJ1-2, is KAGVTQTPRYLIKTRGQQVTLSCSPISGHRSVSWYQQTPGQGLQFLFEYFSETQRNKGNFPGRFSGRQFSNSRSEMNVSTLELGDSALYLCASSLDVGAGYTFGSGTRLTVV.

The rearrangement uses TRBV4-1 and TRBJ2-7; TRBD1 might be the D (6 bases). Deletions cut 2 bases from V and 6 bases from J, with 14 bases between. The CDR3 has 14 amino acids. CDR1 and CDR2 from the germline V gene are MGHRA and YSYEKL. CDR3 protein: CASSQNRVGGEQYV. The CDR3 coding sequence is TGCGCCAGCAGCCAAAACAGGGTAGGAGGCGAGCAGTACGTC.

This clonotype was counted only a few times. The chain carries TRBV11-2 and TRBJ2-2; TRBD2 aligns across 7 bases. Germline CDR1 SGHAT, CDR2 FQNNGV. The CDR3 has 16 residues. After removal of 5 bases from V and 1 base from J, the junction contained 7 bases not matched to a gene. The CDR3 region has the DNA TGTGCCAGCAGCCCGGGACTAAAAAGGAACACCGGGGAGCTGTTTTTT. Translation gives CASSPGLKRNTGELFF.

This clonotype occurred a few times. The CDR3 sequence: CASSPGRTGITYEQYV. In DNA, the CDR3 is TGTGCCAGCAGTCCAGGACGGACAGGGATCACCTACGAGCAGTACGTC. The chain employs TRBV28 and TRBJ2-7; TRBD1 matches at 8 bases. V dropped 5 bases and J dropped 2; count of bases not matched to a gene: 11. The CDR3 totals 16 residues. Germline V gene sequence: CDR1 MDHEN, CDR2 SYDVKM.

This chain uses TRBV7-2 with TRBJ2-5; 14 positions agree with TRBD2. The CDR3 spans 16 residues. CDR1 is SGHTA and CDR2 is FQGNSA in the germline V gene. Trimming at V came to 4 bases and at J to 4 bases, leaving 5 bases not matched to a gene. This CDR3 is CASSSTGLAGVETQYF. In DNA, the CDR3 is TGTGCCAGCAGCTCCACGGGACTAGCGGGGGTAGAGACCCAGTACTTC.

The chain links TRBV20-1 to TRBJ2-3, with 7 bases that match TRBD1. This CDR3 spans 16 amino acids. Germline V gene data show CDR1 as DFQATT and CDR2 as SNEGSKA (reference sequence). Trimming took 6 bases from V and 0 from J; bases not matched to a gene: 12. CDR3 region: CSAVWTGPASTDTQYF. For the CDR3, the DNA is TGCAGTGCGGTTTGGACAGGTCCTGCTAGCACAGATACGCAGTATTTT.

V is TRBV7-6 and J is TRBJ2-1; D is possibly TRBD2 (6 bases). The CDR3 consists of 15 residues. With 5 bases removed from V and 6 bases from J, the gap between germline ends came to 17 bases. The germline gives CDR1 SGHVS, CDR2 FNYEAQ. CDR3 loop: CASSELGLPVNEQFF. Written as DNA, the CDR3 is TGTGCCAGCAGCGAACTGGGACTCCCCGTCAATGAGCAGTTCTTC. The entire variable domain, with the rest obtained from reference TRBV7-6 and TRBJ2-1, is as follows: GAGVSQSPRYKVTKRGQDVALRCDPISGHVSLYWYRQALGQGPEFLTYFNYEAQQDKSGLPNDRFSAERPEGSISTLTIQRTEQRDSAMYRCASSELGLPVNEQFFGPGTRLTVL.